A selection of T cell receptor beta chains follows, all from one sample in a study of blood T cells in healthy people across ages. MiXCR was run by TCRdb on the 5' RACE reads, yielding one entry per CDR3 protein. The repertoire consists of 500,000 to 700,000 distinct CDR3 sequences, with approximately 30% occurring once and the leading ten covering 15% to 18%. The sequencing input was blood. These receptor sequences come from a woman of 80 years or more in good health. Each CDR3 is given without its conserved first and last residue. Expanded clones get a size class; other rows say once, few or many, or leave the size out.

abundance: few; v_gene: TRBV2; j_gene: TRBJ2-6; CDR3aa: ASSTSTGANVLT
abundance: few; v_gene: TRBV4-2; j_gene: TRBJ1-1; CDR3aa: ASSQEDRASTEAF
abundance: many; v_gene: TRBV7-9; j_gene: TRBJ2-5; CDR3aa: ASSERGGEETQY
abundance: many; v_gene: TRBV29-1; j_gene: TRBJ2-7; CDR3aa: SIRLGYEQY
abundance: .; v_gene: TRBV4-3; j_gene: TRBJ2-5; CDR3aa: ASSQEGGAGIQETQY
abundance: .; v_gene: TRBV5-1; j_gene: TRBJ2-1; CDR3aa: ASSAGVAYNEQF
abundance: few; v_gene: TRBV20-1; j_gene: TRBJ2-2; CDR3aa: SARPGAVTGELF
abundance: many; v_gene: TRBV10-2; j_gene: TRBJ2-3; CDR3aa: ASSRGHNTDTQY
abundance: .; v_gene: TRBV20-1; j_gene: TRBJ2-3; CDR3aa: SASPPVTQY
abundance: many; v_gene: TRBV30; j_gene: TRBJ1-1; CDR3aa: AWSGGVNTEAF
abundance: many; v_gene: TRBV7-8; j_gene: TRBJ2-1; CDR3aa: ASSQPSGGSPSGNEQF
abundance: many; v_gene: TRBV24-1; j_gene: TRBJ2-1; CDR3aa: ATSDFTGQQF
abundance: many; v_gene: TRBV6-1; j_gene: TRBJ2-5; CDR3aa: ASSRLGQETQY
abundance: .; v_gene: TRBV29-1; j_gene: TRBJ1-4; CDR3aa: SVALGTDNNEKLF
abundance: few; v_gene: TRBV15; j_gene: TRBJ2-2; CDR3aa: ATSAQGRDRGTGELF
abundance: many; v_gene: TRBV6-2/TRBV6-3; j_gene: TRBJ2-7; CDR3aa: ASAPPGQGYEQY
abundance: .; v_gene: TRBV7-9; j_gene: TRBJ1-4; CDR3aa: ASSSGEGETNEKRF
abundance: many; v_gene: TRBV5-1; j_gene: TRBJ1-2; CDR3aa: ASSLGGRVGGYT
abundance: once; v_gene: TRBV5-1; j_gene: TRBJ1-6; CDR3aa: ASKGQGTNSPLH
abundance: .; v_gene: TRBV12-3/TRBV12-4; j_gene: TRBJ1-5; CDR3aa: ASSMGLGYQPQH
abundance: few; v_gene: TRBV9; j_gene: TRBJ2-7; CDR3aa: ASSPRQVPQDEQY
abundance: .; v_gene: TRBV20-1; j_gene: TRBJ1-4; CDR3aa: SARGQGNTNEKLF
abundance: few; v_gene: TRBV6-1; j_gene: TRBJ2-7; CDR3aa: ASTQGAGGTYNEQY
abundance: .; v_gene: TRBV30; j_gene: TRBJ1-2; CDR3aa: AWSPGGSVGYT
abundance: .; v_gene: TRBV6-4; j_gene: .; CDR3aa: ASSVGHLNEQY
abundance: few; v_gene: TRBV15; j_gene: TRBJ1-4; CDR3aa: ATSRDRQGPPNEKLF
abundance: many; v_gene: TRBV7-3; j_gene: TRBJ2-3; CDR3aa: ASSLTNSPATQY
abundance: few; v_gene: TRBV3-1; j_gene: TRBJ1-1; CDR3aa: ASSLQGLDTEAF
abundance: .; v_gene: TRBV7-2; j_gene: TRBJ2-3; CDR3aa: ASSLGKVGLGDTQY
abundance: many; v_gene: TRBV2; j_gene: TRBJ2-7; CDR3aa: ASRGGSPYEQY
abundance: many; v_gene: TRBV7-6; j_gene: TRBJ2-5; CDR3aa: ASSSSGQGGWETQY
abundance: many; v_gene: TRBV20-1; j_gene: TRBJ2-1; CDR3aa: SARDPFSGLGAYNEQF
abundance: .; v_gene: TRBV20-1; j_gene: TRBJ1-1; CDR3aa: SARVTVAAMNTEAF
abundance: many; v_gene: TRBV6-2/TRBV6-3; j_gene: TRBJ2-1; CDR3aa: AIRSSTRDEQF
abundance: many; v_gene: TRBV7-2; j_gene: TRBJ2-1; CDR3aa: ASTRGRGNNEQF
abundance: .; v_gene: TRBV18; j_gene: TRBJ1-1; CDR3aa: ASARDVGNTEAF
abundance: many; v_gene: TRBV7-2; j_gene: TRBJ2-5; CDR3aa: ASSQGSGQETQY
abundance: few; v_gene: TRBV2; j_gene: TRBJ1-2; CDR3aa: ASSERISYT
abundance: .; v_gene: TRBV2; j_gene: TRBJ1-5; CDR3aa: ASRDRENQPQH
abundance: .; v_gene: TRBV7-9; j_gene: TRBJ2-7; CDR3aa: ASSPKGAGEQY
abundance: once; v_gene: TRBV12-3/TRBV12-4; j_gene: TRBJ2-4; CDR3aa: ASSLWGTAKNIQY
abundance: many; v_gene: TRBV10-3; j_gene: TRBJ1-1; CDR3aa: AISERGAEAF
abundance: few; v_gene: TRBV6-6; j_gene: TRBJ1-5; CDR3aa: ASSYSSKDQPQH
abundance: many; v_gene: TRBV9; j_gene: TRBJ2-5; CDR3aa: ASSKTQETQY
abundance: .; v_gene: TRBV5-1; j_gene: TRBJ2-2; CDR3aa: ASSLGDRGELF
abundance: few; v_gene: TRBV12-3/TRBV12-4; j_gene: TRBJ1-1; CDR3aa: ASSFTGGAEAF
abundance: many; v_gene: TRBV12-3/TRBV12-4; j_gene: TRBJ1-1; CDR3aa: ASSFSQLQGAGTEAF
abundance: many; v_gene: TRBV2; j_gene: TRBJ2-3; CDR3aa: ASTRYVDTQY
abundance: .; v_gene: TRBV6-5; j_gene: TRBJ1-1; CDR3aa: ASSANRVNTEAF
abundance: many; v_gene: TRBV24-1; j_gene: TRBJ2-3; CDR3aa: ATSDEGGRLTDTQY
abundance: many; v_gene: TRBV6-6; j_gene: TRBJ1-1; CDR3aa: ASSSGGWNTEAF
abundance: .; v_gene: TRBV5-1; j_gene: TRBJ2-1; CDR3aa: ASRKGTGEYDEQF
abundance: few; v_gene: TRBV7-6; j_gene: TRBJ1-1; CDR3aa: ASSRDLADTEAF
abundance: many; v_gene: TRBV2; j_gene: TRBJ1-1; CDR3aa: ASRNRVSGTEAF
abundance: many; v_gene: TRBV5-1; j_gene: TRBJ1-5; CDR3aa: ASRESGTISNQPQH
abundance: .; v_gene: TRBV24-1; j_gene: TRBJ1-2; CDR3aa: ATNPGDSNGYT
abundance: .; v_gene: TRBV4-1; j_gene: TRBJ2-5; CDR3aa: ASSQNSQETQY
abundance: .; v_gene: TRBV19; j_gene: TRBJ1-2; CDR3aa: ASSRTGITGYT